What follows is one T cell receptor (beta chain) and its context. Its antigen remains unknown. Specified treatment: oral pan-JAK inhibitor, 5-10 mg twice daily. Isolated RNA was reverse transcribed into cDNA used as the sequencing template. Profiling relied on immunoSEQ multiplex PCR, and the TCRdb table lists in-frame clones only, not all of them. The sample shows over 35,000 clones, around 90% of them seen only once. This specimen belongs to a study of CD8+ T cells in alopecia areata. General study points: Scalp samples also yield sequences of resident alphabeta T cells from normal skin.

The receptor was isolated from a human donor with alopecia areata. The source was CD8+ T cells sorted from blood, collected at week 24, from a patient treated with tofacitinib.

The CDR3 nucleotides read TGTGCCAGCAGCTTAGCGTCTAGCGGGGGGCTCCAAGAGACCCAGTACTTC. Amino acid sequence: CASSLASSGGLQETQYF. The chain combines TRBV7-2 with TRBJ2-5, with 11 bases fitting TRBD2. Germline V gives CDR1 SGHTA, CDR2 FQGNSA. J was trimmed by 1 base and V by 0 bases; bases with no gene match: 4. The CDR3 sequence is 17 residues long.